This TCR beta chain stems from a study of molecular identifiers for immune sequencing clone quantification listed by TCRdb under 2018. At the level of the whole study: For a replicate experiment, RNA from approximately 20,000 or 100,000 naive CD8 T cells was divided into five aliquots, of which four were sequenced. This methods study used CD8 T cells to benchmark TCR RNA copy counting and molecular-identifier clustering-based TCR repertoire sequencing (MIDCIRS).

Broad study findings and their caveats: When barcode sub-clustering was omitted, TCR diversity was inflated by chimeric consensus sequences, with chimeras reaching as high as 47%. Around 2.8 recovered TCR RNA copies per cell were obtained by modeling, versus around 10 by digital PCR, implying a capture efficiency of 30% to 35%. Even against a background of some 1 million naive CD8 T cells, spiked-in Jurkat TCR RNA amounting to a single cell's worth was reported to be detectable. Highly expanded clone sizes could be underestimated because identical TCR molecules may share a barcode. Naive libraries contained spiked-in Jurkat TCR RNA (more than nine copies' worth), which is not part of the donor repertoire. In CMV-specific effector cells, clones with more than 20 RNA copies accounted for over 97% of molecules, whereas in naive cells such clones accounted for under 1%.

Turning to this clonotype: The antigen this receptor binds is unknown. The sample holds no much larger clone one base away, and base qualities are not on file.

The method was PCR. Sequenced using a NextSeq 500. Bulk TCR libraries were made following a previously described method, with the TCR primers given in Table S5. Purification of total RNA was performed with the Qiagen AllPrep DNA/RNA kit. Reads from multiple sequencing runs of the same library were pooled before analysis. For the original study's pipeline: Reads were retained only if their TCR constant sequence matched exactly, and those retained reads were trimmed to 150 nt and grouped according to their 12-nt molecular barcodes. Reads within each barcode group were sub-clustered using a 15% Levenshtein threshold, and quality-weighted consensus sequences were constructed for each RNA molecule. Non-functional sequences were discarded, and so were lower-count sequences lying one edit away from another sequence. Based on a fit of two negative binomial distributions, barcode sub-clusters having less than 20% of the maximum read count were discarded. TCRdb reworked the public reads: Q25 trimming with fastp, MiXCR clone assembly, productive beta chains retained. All rows with the same CDR3 protein become a single entry with the most common DNA and genes. The V and J calls were determined by TCRdb, not by the authors. This sample has approximately 590,000 distinct CDR3 sequences in its table, and around 25% of those were observed once. The ten largest make up 0.78% of the sample.

Spanning cysteine to phenylalanine, the CDR3 consists of 14 amino acids. This entry keeps only the CDR3 DNA: 42 bases, framed from base 1. Trimming costs V 0 bases and J 4 bases, and their ends lie 7 bases apart. CDR1 and CDR2 (LGHDT, YNNKEL) derive from the germline V gene (reference sequence). Naive CD8 T cell libraries were made from approximately 20,000 to 1,000,000 sorted cells using 10%, 30% or 50% of purified RNA. Naive CD8 T cells were FACS-sorted as CD8+CD4-CCR7+CD45RA+ on a BD FACSAria II into RLT Plus buffer. To test detection sensitivity, Jurkat RNA equal to 9 to 10 TCR copies was added to samples of about 17,000-1,100,000 naive CD8 T cells. Enrichment of CD8 T cells was done with RosetteSep CD8+ T Cell Enrichment Cocktail plus Ficoll-Paque, and ACK red cell lysis came afterward.

The chain links TRBV3-1 with TRBJ2-1, with the D segment identity uncertain. The receptor's source is a human donor in good health. Some libraries in this study had Jurkat cell RNA spiked in. The sample consisted of naive CD8+ T cells from blood, with Jurkat cell RNA spiked in. The cell subset or site label on this specimen signifies: FACS-sorted CD8+CD4-CCR7+CD45RA+ naive T cells. The sequenced DNA: TGTGCCAGCAGCCAAGACCTTATTTACAATGAGCAGTTCTTC. This encodes CASSQDLIYNEQFF.